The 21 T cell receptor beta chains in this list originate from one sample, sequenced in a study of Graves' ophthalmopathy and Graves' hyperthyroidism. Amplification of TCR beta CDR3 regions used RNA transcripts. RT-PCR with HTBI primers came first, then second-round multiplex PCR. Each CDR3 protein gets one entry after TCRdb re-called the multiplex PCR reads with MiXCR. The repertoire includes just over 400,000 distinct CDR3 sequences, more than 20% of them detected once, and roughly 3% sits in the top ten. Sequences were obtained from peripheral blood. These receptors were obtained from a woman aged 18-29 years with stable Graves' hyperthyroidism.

The CDR3 sequence: CASSYSEGSNEQYF. The CDR3 DNA reads TGTGCCAGCAGTTACTCTGAGGGTTCCAACGAGCAGTACTTC. The chain carries TRBV6-5 and TRBJ2-7; tentative D call: TRBD2 (5 bases). The CDR3 contains 14 residues. Trimming removed 0 bases at V and 5 bases at J, with 11 bases between. The germline gives CDR1 MNHEY, CDR2 SVGAGI.

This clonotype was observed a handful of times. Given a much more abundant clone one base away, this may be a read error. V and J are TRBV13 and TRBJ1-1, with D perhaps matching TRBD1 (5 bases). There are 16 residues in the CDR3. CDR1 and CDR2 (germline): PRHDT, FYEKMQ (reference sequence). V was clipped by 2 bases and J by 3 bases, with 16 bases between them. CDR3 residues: CASSLLLRGSDTEAFF. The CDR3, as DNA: TGTGCCAGCAGCTTACTATTGAGGGGTTCAGACACTGAAGCTTTCTTT.

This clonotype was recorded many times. CDR3: CASSQVYSYEQYF. DNA of the CDR3: TGTGCCAGCAGCCAAGTCTACTCCTACGAGCAGTACTTC. The V call is TRBV7-6, the J call TRBJ2-7; D remains ambiguous. Between the trimmed V and J ends, which lost 5 bases and 0 bases, there was a span of 8 bases. The germline V gene encodes CDR1 SGHVS and CDR2 FNYEAQ. The CDR3 contains 13 residues.

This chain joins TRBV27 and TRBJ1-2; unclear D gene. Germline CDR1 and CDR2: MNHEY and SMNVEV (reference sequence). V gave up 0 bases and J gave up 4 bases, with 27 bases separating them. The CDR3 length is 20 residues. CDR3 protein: CASSLSVSVRDTSSFYGYTF. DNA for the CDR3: TGTGCCAGCAGTTTATCGGTGTCGGTCAGAGATACATCTTCTTTCTATGGCTACACCTTC.

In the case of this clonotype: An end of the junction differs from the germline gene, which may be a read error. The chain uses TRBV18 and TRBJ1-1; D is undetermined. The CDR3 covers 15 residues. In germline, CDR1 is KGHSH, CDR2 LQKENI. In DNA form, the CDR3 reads TGTGCCAACTCACCACGGCCGCCTCGCGACACTGAAGCTTTCTTT. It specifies CANSPRPPRDTEAFF.

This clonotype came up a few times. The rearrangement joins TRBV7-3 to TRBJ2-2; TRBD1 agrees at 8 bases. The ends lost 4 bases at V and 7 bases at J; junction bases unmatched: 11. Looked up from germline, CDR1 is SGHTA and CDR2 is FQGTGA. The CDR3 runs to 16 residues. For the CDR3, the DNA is TGTGCCAGCAGCTCCCAGGGGGCGGGGTTGCTCGGGGAGCTGTTTTTT. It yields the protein CASSSQGAGLLGELFF.

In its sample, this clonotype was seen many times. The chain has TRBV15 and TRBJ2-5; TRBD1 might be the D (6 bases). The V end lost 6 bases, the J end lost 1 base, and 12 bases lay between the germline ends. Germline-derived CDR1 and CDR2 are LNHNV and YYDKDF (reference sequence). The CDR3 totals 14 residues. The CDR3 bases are TGTGCCACCAGTAAAGACAGGTTCCAAGAGACCCAGTACTTC. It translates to CATSKDRFQETQYF.

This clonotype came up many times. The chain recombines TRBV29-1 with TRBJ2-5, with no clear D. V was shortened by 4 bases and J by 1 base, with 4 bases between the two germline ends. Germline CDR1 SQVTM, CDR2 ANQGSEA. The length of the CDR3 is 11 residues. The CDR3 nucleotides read TGCAGCGTTGGAATCCAAGAGACCCAGTACTTC. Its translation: CSVGIQETQYF.

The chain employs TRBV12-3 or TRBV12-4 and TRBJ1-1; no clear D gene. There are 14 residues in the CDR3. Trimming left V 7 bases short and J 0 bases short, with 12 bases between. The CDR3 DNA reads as TGTGCCAGCACACCCCAGTCTGTGAACACTGAAGCTTTCTTT. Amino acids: CASTPQSVNTEAFF.

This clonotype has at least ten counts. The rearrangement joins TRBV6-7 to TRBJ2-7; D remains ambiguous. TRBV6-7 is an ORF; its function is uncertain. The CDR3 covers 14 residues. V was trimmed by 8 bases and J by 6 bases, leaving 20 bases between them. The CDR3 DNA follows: TGTGCCAGCGAGGCGCGGTGCGACCGGCGCGAGCAGTACTTC. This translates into CASEARCDRREQYF.

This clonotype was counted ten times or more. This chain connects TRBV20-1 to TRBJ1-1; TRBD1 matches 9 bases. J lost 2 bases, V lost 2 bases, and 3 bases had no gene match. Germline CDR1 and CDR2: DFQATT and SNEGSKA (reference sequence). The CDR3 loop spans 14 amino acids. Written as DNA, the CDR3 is TGCAGTGCTAGAAAGGGACAGGGAAACACTGAAGCTTTCTTT. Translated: CSARKGQGNTEAFF.

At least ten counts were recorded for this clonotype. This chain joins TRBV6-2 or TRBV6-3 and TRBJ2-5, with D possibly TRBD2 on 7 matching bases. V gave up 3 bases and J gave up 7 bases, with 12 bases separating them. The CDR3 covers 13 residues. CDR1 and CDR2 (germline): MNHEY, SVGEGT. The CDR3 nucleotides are TGTGCCAGCAGTTATACCGGGGGGCGGACCCAGTACTTC. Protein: CASSYTGGRTQYF.

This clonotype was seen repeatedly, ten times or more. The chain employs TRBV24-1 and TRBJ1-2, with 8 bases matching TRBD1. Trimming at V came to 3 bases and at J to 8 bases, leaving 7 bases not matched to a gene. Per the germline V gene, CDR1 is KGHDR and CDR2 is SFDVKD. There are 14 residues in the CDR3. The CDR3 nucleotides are TGTGCCACCAGTGATACAGCAGGGGGCTCCGGCTACACCTTC. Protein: CATSDTAGGSGYTF.

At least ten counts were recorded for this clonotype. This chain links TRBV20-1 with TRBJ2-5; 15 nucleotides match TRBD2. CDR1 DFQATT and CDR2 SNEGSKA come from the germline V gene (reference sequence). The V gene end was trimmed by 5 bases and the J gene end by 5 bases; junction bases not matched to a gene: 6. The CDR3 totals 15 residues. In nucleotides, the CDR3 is TGCAGTGCTGACTCCGGACTAGCGGGAGGGGAGACCCAGTACTTC. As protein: CSADSGLAGGETQYF.

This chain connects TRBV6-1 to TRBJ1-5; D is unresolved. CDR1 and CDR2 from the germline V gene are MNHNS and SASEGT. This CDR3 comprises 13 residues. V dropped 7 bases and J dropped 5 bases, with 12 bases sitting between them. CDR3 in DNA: TGTGCCAGCATGGAGGGTTTTTATCAGCCCCAGCATTTT. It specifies CASMEGFYQPQHF.

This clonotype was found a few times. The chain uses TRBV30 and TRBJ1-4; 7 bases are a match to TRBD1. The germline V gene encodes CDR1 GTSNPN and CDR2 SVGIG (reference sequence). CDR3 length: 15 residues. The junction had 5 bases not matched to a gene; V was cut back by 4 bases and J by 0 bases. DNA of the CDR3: TGTGCCTGGACTCGACAGGGTACAACTAATGAAAAACTGTTTTTT. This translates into CAWTRQGTTNEKLFF. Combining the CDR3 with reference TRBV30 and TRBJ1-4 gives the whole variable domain SQTIHQWPATLVQPVGSPLSLECTVEGTSNPNLYWYRQAAGRGLQLLFYSVGIGQISSEVPQNLSASRPQDRQFILSSKKLLLSDSGFYLCAWTRQGTTNEKLFFGSGTQLSVL.

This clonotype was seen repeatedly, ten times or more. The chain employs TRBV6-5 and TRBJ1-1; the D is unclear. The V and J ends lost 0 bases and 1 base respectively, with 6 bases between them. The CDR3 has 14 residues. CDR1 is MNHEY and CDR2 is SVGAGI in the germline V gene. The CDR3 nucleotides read TGTGCCAGCAGTTACTCGAACACGAACACTGAAGCTTTCTTT. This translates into CASSYSNTNTEAFF.

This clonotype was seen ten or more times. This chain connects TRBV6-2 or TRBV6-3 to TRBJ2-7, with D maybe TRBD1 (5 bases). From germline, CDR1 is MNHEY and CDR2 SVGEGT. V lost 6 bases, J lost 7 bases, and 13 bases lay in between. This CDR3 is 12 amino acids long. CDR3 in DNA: TGTGCCAGCAGCGAAGGGGTCTGGGAGCAGTACTTC. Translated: CASSEGVWEQYF.

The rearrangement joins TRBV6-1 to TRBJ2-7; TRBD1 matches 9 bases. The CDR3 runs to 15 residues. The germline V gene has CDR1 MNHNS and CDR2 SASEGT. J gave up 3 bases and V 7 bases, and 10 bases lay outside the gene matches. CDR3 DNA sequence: TGTGCCAGCAAGAAATGGGGACAGGGAGGCTACGAGCAGTACTTC. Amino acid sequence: CASKKWGQGGYEQYF.

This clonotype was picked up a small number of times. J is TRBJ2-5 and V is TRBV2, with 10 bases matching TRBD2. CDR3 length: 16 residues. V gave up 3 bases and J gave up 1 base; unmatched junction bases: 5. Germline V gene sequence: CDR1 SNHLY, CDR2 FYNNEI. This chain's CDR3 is CASSESGLAVQETQYF. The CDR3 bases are TGTGCCAGCAGTGAGAGTGGACTAGCGGTCCAAGAGACCCAGTACTTC.

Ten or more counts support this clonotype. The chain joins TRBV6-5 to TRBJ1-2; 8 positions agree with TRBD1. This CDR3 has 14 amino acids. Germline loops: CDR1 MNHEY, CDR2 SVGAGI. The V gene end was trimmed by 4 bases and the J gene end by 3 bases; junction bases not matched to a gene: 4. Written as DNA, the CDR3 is TGTGCCAGCAGTTCCTACAGGGGGTACTATGGCTACACCTTC. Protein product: CASSSYRGYYGYTF.